The entry below describes one T cell receptor (beta chain). The CDR3 loop spans 14 amino acids. Germline assignment: CDR1 SNHLY and CDR2 FYNNEI. Deletions cut 6 bases from V and 0 bases from J, with 11 bases between. These data come from a study of OX40 agonist ivuxolimab in advanced cancers. Clones were read by immunoSEQ multiplex PCR, and TCRdb kept only the in-frame ones, dropping some. Here the sample spans about 68,000 clones, 85% to 90% being singletons. The source was CD4+ or CD8+ T cells sorted from blood, collected in a trial of the OX40 agonist ivuxolimab. V is TRBV2 and J is TRBJ1-1, with D perhaps matching TRBD1 (5 bases). The sequence came from an adult with an advanced solid tumor such as melanoma, head and neck, liver or kidney cancer. The DNA for the CDR3 is TGTGCCAGCAGCCTGACAGCGATGAACACTGAAGCTTTCTTT. Residues: CASSLTAMNTEAFF.